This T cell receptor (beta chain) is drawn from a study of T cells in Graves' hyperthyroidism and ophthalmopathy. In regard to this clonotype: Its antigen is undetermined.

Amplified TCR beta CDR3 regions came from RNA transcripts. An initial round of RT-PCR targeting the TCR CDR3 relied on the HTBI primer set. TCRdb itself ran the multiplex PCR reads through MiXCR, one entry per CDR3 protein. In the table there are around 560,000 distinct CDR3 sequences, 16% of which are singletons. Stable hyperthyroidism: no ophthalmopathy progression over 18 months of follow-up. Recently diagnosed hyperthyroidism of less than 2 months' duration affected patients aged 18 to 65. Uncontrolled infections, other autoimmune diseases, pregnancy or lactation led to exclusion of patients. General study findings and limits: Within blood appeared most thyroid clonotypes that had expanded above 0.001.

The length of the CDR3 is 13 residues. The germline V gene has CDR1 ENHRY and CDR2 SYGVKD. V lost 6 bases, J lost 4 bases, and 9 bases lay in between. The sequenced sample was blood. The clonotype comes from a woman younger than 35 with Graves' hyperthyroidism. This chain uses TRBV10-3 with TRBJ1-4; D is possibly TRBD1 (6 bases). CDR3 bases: TGTGCCATCAGCGGACAGATTAATGAAAAACTGTTTTTT. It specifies CAISGQINEKLFF.